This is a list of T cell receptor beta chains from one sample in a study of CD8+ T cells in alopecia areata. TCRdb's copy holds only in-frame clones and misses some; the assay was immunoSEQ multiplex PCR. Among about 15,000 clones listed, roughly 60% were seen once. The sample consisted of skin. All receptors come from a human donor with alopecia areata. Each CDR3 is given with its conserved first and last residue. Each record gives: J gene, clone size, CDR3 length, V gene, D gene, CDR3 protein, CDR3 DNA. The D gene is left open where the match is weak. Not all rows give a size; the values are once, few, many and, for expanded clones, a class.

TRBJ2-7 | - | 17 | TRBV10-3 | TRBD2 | CASSYPYSGTGSYEQYF | TGTGCCAGCAGTTACCCCTATAGCGGGACTGGCTCCTACGAGCAGTACTTC
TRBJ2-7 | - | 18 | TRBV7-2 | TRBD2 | CASSPWGSGRERSYEQYF | TGTGCCAGCAGCCCATGGGGCTCGGGGCGGGAGCGTTCCTACGAGCAGTACTTC
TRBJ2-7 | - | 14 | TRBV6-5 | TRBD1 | CASSPGQGSYEQYF | TGTGCCAGCAGTCCCGGACAGGGGTCCTACGAGCAGTACTTC
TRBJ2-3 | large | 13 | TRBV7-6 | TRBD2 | CASSPSGSGTQYF | TGTGCCAGCAGCCCTAGCGGGAGTGGTACGCAGTATTTT
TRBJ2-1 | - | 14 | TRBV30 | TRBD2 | CAGASSGIGNEQFF | TGTGCCGGGGCCTCGAGCGGGATCGGTAATGAGCAGTTCTTC
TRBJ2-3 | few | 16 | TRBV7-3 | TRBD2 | CASSLWASGSRDTQYF | TGTGCCAGCAGCTTATGGGCTAGCGGGAGTCGGGATACGCAGTATTTT
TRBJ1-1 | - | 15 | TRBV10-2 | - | CASSESIQGGTEAFF | TGCGCCAGCAGTGAGTCGATCCAGGGCGGGACTGAAGCTTTCTTT
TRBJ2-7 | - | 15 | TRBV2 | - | CASSPQGGGFYEQYF | TGTGCCAGCAGTCCTCAGGGGGGCGGTTTCTACGAGCAGTACTTC
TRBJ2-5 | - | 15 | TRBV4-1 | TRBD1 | CASSQGAGGRETQYF | TGCGCCAGCAGCCAAGGGGCAGGGGGCAGGGAGACCCAGTACTTC
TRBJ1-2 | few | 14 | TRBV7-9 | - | CASSLGGPDYGYTF | TGTGCCAGCAGCTTAGGGGGTCCCGACTATGGCTACACCTTC